A single sample is the source of the 11 T cell receptor beta chains below, sequenced in a study of T cell responses to AZD1222 COVID-19 vaccine. Data came from immunoSEQ multiplex PCR; TCRdb stores just in-frame clones and leaves some out. The sample holds approximately 130,000 clones, approximately 91% seen once. The material sequenced was peripheral blood, taken on day 0 of AZD1222 vaccination. The receptors were sampled from an adult in good health.

A note on this clone: The same CDR3 arises from other DNA sequences in this sample as well. This chain links TRBV6-1 with TRBJ1-1, with D perhaps TRBD1 (5 bases). The V end was cut by 2 bases, the J end by 3 bases, with 7 bases between. Germline V gene lookup returns CDR1 MNHNS and CDR2 SASEGT. The length of the CDR3 is 13 residues. Here the CDR3 DNA reads TGTGCCAGCAGTGAAAGGGGTGACACTGAAGCTTTCTTT. Protein: CASSERGDTEAFF.

The CDR3 DNA follows: TGTGCCTGGAGTGGGGACCTATACGAGCAGTACTTC. Residues: CAWSGDLYEQYF. V gene TRBV30 combines with J gene TRBJ2-7; either TRBD1 or TRBD2 may fit D (5 bases each). The length of the CDR3 is 12 residues. CDR1 is GTSNPN and CDR2 is SVGIG in the germline V gene (reference sequence). The V end lost 1 base, the J end lost 4 bases, and 8 bases lay between the germline ends.

The chain joins TRBV15 to TRBJ1-4; a possible D gene is TRBD1 (6 bases). The CDR3 totals 19 residues. With 5 bases removed from V and 0 bases from J, the gap between germline ends came to 22 bases. Germline values: CDR1 LNHNV, CDR2 YYDKDF (reference sequence). CDR3 loop: CATSGGKGGRSATNEKLFF. CDR3 in DNA: TGTGCCACCAGCGGTGGTAAGGGGGGCAGGTCAGCAACTAATGAAAAACTGTTTTTT.

The CDR3 region is CASSYNQPQHF. The CDR3 nucleotides read TGTGCCAGCAGTTACAATCAGCCCCAGCATTTT. The chain couples TRBV28 to TRBJ1-5, with D uncertain. Germline V gives CDR1 MDHEN, CDR2 SYDVKM. V was clipped by 4 bases and J by 3 bases, with 1 base between them. The CDR3 extends over 11 amino acids.

This clone was seen more than once but under ten times. This sequence joins TRBV5-6 and TRBJ1-5; D not certain. Germline CDR1 is SGHDT and CDR2 is YYEEEE. This CDR3 contains 14 residues. Trimming removed 3 bases from V and 0 bases from J, with 7 bases in between. The CDR3 here is CASSWAGSNQPQHF. The DNA for the CDR3 is TGTGCCAGCAGCTGGGCTGGTAGCAATCAGCCCCAGCATTTT.

CDR3 DNA: TGTGCCAGCAGTGGAGGTTTCTATGGCTACACCTTC. Translated: CASSGGFYGYTF. The chain couples TRBV28 to TRBJ1-2, with no clear D. The CDR3 covers 12 residues. V was trimmed by 5 bases and J by 4 bases, leaving 8 bases between them. Germline V gives CDR1 MDHEN, CDR2 SYDVKM.

The chain uses TRBV6-2 or TRBV6-3 and TRBJ2-7; TRBD2 matches 7 bases. The germline gives CDR1 MNHEY, CDR2 SVGEGT. With 3 bases clipped from V and 1 base from J, the junction kept 6 bases outside the gene matches. The CDR3 has 15 residues. The CDR3 here is CASSYREGFSYEQYF. As DNA, the CDR3 is TGTGCCAGCAGTTATAGGGAGGGGTTTTCCTACGAGCAGTACTTC.

This rearrangement joins TRBV6-2 or TRBV6-3 to TRBJ2-3; 14 bases are shared with TRBD2. Germline values: CDR1 MNHEY, CDR2 SVGEGT. J gave up 6 bases and V 0 bases, and 14 bases lay outside the gene matches. This CDR3 contains 20 residues. Here the CDR3 reads CASSYSIGLAGGPLGDTQYF. The CDR3 nucleotides read TGTGCCAGCAGTTACTCGATCGGACTAGCGGGGGGACCCCTCGGGGATACGCAGTATTTT.

This clone showed up just once. This chain links TRBV5-1 with TRBJ2-1, with 11 bases identical to TRBD2. The CDR3 loop spans 17 amino acids. Germline V gene lookup returns CDR1 SGHRS and CDR2 YFSETQ. V lost 0 bases to trimming and J lost 9 bases; unmatched junction nucleotides: 11. The CDR3 loop reads CASSLAGLAGGKGEQFF. The CDR3 DNA is TGCGCCAGCAGCTTGGCAGGGCTAGCGGGAGGTAAAGGTGAGCAGTTCTTC.

The CDR3 sequence is CASSPLEGGEQYF. For the CDR3, the DNA is TGTGCCAGCTCACCACTCGAGGGCGGCGAGCAGTACTTC. The gene calls are TRBV18 and TRBJ2-7; a possible D gene is TRBD2 (5 bases). This CDR3 comprises 13 residues. Germline CDR1 reads KGHSH; CDR2 reads LQKENI. Trimming pared 1 base from V and 6 bases from J, leaving 10 bases between. The whole variable domain, filled in from reference TRBV18 and TRBJ2-7, reads NAGVMQNPRHLVRRRGQEARLRCSPMKGHSHVYWYRQLPEEGLKFMVYLQKENIIDESGMPKERFSAEFPKEGPSILRIQQVVRGDSAAYFCASSPLEGGEQYFGPGTRLTVT.

The sample holds one count of this clone. V usage is TRBV10-3 and J usage is TRBJ2-2, with TRBD1 matching over 11 bases. The germline CDR1 and CDR2 sequences are ENHRY and SYGVKD. Trimming at V came to 5 bases and at J to 6 bases, leaving 5 bases not matched to a gene. The CDR3 has 15 amino acids. Here the CDR3 DNA reads TGTGCCATCAGTTGGACAGGGGGCAGTGCCGGGGAGCTGTTTTTT. Encoded protein: CAISWTGGSAGELFF.